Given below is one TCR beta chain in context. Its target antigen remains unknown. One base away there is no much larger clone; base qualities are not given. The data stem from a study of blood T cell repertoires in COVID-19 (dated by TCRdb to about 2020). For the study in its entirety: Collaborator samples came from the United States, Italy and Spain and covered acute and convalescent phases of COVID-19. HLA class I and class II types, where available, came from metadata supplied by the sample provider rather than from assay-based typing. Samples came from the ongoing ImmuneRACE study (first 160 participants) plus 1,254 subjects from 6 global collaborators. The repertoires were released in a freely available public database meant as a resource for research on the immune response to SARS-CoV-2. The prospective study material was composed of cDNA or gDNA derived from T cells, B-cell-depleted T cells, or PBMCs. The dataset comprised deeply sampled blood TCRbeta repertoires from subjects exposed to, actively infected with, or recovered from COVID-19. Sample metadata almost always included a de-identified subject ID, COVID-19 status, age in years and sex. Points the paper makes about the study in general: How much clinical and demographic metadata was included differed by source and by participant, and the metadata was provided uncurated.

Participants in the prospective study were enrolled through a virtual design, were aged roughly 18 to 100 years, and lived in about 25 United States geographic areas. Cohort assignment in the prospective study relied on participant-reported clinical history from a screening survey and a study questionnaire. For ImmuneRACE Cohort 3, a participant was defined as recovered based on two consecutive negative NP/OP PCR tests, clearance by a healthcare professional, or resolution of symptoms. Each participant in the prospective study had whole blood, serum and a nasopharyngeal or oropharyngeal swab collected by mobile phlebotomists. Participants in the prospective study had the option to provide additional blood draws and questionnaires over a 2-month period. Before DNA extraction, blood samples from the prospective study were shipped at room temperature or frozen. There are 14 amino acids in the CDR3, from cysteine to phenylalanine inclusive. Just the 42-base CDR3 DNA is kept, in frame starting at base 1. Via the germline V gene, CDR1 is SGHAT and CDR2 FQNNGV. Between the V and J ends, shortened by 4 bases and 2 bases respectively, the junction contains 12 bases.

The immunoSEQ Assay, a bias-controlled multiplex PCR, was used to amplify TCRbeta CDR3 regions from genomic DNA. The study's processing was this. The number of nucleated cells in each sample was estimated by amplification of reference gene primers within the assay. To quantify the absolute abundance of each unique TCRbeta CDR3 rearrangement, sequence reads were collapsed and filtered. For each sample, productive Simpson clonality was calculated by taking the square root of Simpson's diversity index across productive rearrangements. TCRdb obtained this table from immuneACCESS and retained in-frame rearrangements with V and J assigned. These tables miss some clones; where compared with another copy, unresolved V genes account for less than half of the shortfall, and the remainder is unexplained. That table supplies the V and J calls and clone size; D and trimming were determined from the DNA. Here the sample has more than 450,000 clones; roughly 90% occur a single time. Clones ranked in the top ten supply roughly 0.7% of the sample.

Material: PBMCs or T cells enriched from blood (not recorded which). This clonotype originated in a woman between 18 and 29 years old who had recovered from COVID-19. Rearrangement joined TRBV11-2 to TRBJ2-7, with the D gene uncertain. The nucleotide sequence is TGTGCCAGCAGCTCTGCATCAGGTCCCTACGAGCAGTACTTC. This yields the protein CASSSASGPYEQYF.